This record covers a single TCR beta chain. The sample is drawn from a study of blood T cell repertoires in COVID-19. Produced via immunoSEQ multiplex PCR; TCRdb's table is partial and in-frame only. The data show 130,000 to 150,000 clones, 84% seen once. In assigning cohorts, the study relied on participant-reported clinical history. CDR3 length equals 13 residues. The germline V and J ends were trimmed by 3 bases and 0 bases, with 4 bases remaining between them. Sequencing was performed on PBMCs or T cells enriched from blood (not recorded which). The chain employs TRBV12-3 or TRBV12-4 and TRBJ2-3; D remains unclear. The sequence came from a woman in her forties or fifties who had been exposed to COVID-19. CDR3 DNA sequence: TGTGCCAGCAGTTTCGGTAGCACAGATACGCAGTATTTT. Protein: CASSFGSTDTQYF.